The sequence of this TCR beta chain was determined in a study of immune heterogeneity within non-small cell lung tumors. General observations from the study: Dominant CDR3 beta clonotypes repeated across a patient's tumor loci, while different loci held unique high-frequency clones. The study found high-frequency T-cell receptor beta clonotypes largely distinct between individual patients. A moderate but significant correlation was found, linking local T-cell clonality with local tumor mutational burden (R about 0.37).

Template came from bulk tumor genomic DNA, at roughly 600 ng per sample. Each primary tumor yielded several biopsies, collected far apart from one another at surgery. Before undergoing curative surgery, patients had newly diagnosed non-small cell lung cancer that was untreated. It was newly diagnosed non-small cell lung cancer patients having surgery with curative intent who served as donors. CDR3 size: 14 residues. The V gene end was trimmed by 4 bases and the J gene end by 11 bases; junction bases not matched to a gene: 11. Germline lookup yields CDR1 SGHTA and CDR2 FQGNSA. Remarks on this clonotype: The antigen is not known.

Multiplex PCR employing 32 V and 13 J primers generated amplicons of the TCR beta CDR3. TCRdb fed the multiplex PCR reads into MiXCR, producing one record per CDR3 protein. The data show 3,500 or so distinct CDR3 sequences, about 28% seen once. This chain connects TRBV7-2 to TRBJ2-1; TRBD1 matches at 7 bases. This receptor was obtained from a man aged 60 to 69 with non-small cell lung cancer. Material: lung tumor tissue. CDR3 loop: CASSSNRGTNKQFF. In DNA, the CDR3 is TGTGCCAGCAGCTCCAACAGGGGTACTAATAAGCAGTTCTTC.